The table lists the clone carrying this T cell receptor beta chain with a count of one. Its antigen remains unknown. The CDR3 consists of 13 residues. V lost 4 bases and J lost 7; bases outside the gene matches: 5. Germline loops: CDR1 SGHRS, CDR2 YFSETQ. The PCR used 60 Vbeta and 13 Jbeta primers. Clones were sequenced by immunoSEQ multiplex PCR, and TCRdb holds only the in-frame ones, with some missing. This sample carries 230,000 or so clones, around 90% of them seen once, and the ten largest clones take less than 2%. The data belong to a study of cytomegalovirus exposure and HLA in healthy donors. Regarding the study as a whole: Previously analyzed data showed that most TCR beta V segments were productive at a frequency of about 87% or about 30%.

Sequencing was done on a sample of PBMCs. The chain has TRBV5-1 and TRBJ2-1; TRBD2 matches 7 bases. This sequence originates from a girl aged 2 to 10 in good health and CMV-seronegative. The chain's CDR3 is CASSVAGVNEQFF. The CDR3 DNA reads as TGCGCCAGCAGCGTGGCGGGAGTGAATGAGCAGTTCTTC.